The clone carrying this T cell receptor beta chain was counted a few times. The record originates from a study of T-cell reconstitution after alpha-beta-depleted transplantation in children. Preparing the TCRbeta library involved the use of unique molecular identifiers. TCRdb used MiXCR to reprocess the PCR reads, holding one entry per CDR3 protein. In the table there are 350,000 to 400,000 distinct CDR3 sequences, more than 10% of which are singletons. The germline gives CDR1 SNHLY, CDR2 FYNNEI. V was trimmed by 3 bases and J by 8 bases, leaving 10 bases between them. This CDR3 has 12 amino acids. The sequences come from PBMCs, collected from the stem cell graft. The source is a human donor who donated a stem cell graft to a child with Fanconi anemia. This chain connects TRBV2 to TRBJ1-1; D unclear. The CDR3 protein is CASSEPGAEAFF. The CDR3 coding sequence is TGTGCCAGCAGTGAGCCAGGCGCGGAAGCTTTCTTT.